This T cell receptor beta chain originates from a study of shared clonotypes between healthy human individuals. Division of CD4+ cells produced a CD45RA+ naive subset and a CD45RA-negative memory subset. The study's findings and limits: Sampling used blood alone; tissue repertoires probably differ.

Of note for this clone: Antigen specificity is unknown.

Germline lookup yields CDR1 SEHNR and CDR2 FQNEAQ (reference sequence). The CDR3 has 15 residues. V was clipped by 5 bases and J by 8 bases; unmatched bases: 9. Running of the assay took place at deep level. The assay was immunoSEQ multiplex PCR, and TCRdb's table has in-frame clones only and misses some. The data hold approximately 2,000,000 clones, with 85% to 95% observed a single time. The sample taken for sequencing was naive CD4+ T cells from PBMCs. Subset here: CD45RA+ positively selected. The gene calls are TRBV7-9 and TRBJ2-1; 10 positions agree with TRBD2. This sequence originates from a man aged 18 to 29 in good health. Some clones in this sample may be carry-over from other donors' samples. The CDR3 region has the DNA TGTGCCAGCAGCCCGGGACTAGCGCCTTTGGATGAGCAGTTCTTC. This translates into CASSPGLAPLDEQFF.